Sequencing of this T cell receptor beta chain was carried out in a study of shared clonotypes between healthy human individuals. Study-level background: Plates per donor: three CD4 naive, three CD4 memory, two CD8 naive, one CD8 memory. Findings and caveats of the study: Naive subsets, compared against memory subsets, generally had larger estimated richness values. It was observed that roughly 5.1% of naive CD4 clonotypes were shared across a handful of donors.

Germline V gene lookup returns CDR1 MNHEY and CDR2 SMNVEV (reference sequence). This CDR3 is 14 amino acids long. V was cut by 0 bases and J by 3 bases, with 9 bases left in between. Authors' processing steps: Filtering differed, since immunoSEQ gave only junction sequences and no quality scores. TCRdb keeps only in-frame clones here, not all; method: immunoSEQ multiplex PCR. Clone size and V and J calls were adopted from that table, with D and trimming inferred from the DNA. The profile shows some 1,900,000 clones, 85% to 95% of them singletons. Only CD45RO-negative cells positively selected for CCR7 counted as naive CD8 cells, so terminally differentiated effector memory CD45RA+ cells were excluded. Concerning this clone itself: Antigen: not known.

This sequence joins TRBV27 and TRBJ2-7; TRBD1 is a possible D gene (6 bases). The receptor comes from a man between 18 and 29 years old in good health. Sequencing was performed on naive CD8+ T cells sorted from blood. For the CDR3, the DNA is TGTGCCAGCAGTTTATCGGGACACATCTACGAGCAGTACTTC. This encodes CASSLSGHIYEQYF.